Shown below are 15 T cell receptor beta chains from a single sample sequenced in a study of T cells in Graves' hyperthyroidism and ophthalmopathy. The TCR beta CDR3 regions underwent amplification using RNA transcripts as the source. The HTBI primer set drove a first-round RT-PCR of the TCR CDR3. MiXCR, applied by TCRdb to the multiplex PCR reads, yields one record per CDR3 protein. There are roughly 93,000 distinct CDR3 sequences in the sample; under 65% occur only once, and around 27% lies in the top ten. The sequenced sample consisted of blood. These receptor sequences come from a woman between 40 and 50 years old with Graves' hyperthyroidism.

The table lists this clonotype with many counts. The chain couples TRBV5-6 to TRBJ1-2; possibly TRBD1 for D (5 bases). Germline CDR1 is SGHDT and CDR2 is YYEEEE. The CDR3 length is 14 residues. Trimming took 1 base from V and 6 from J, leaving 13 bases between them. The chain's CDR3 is CASSLWEGVHGYTF. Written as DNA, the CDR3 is TGTGCCAGCAGCTTGTGGGAAGGGGTGCATGGCTACACCTTC. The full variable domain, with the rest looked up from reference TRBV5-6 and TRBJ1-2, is DAGVTQSPTHLIKTRGQQVTLRCSPKSGHDTVSWYQQALGQGPQFIFQYYEEEERQRGNFPDRFSGHQFPNYSSELNVNALLLGDSALYLCASSLWEGVHGYTFGSGTRLTVV.

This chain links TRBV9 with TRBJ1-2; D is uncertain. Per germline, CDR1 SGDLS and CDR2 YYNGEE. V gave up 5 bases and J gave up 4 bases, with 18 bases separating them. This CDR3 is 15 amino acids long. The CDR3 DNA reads TGTGCCAGCAGAGGTGAAGGGATCGTGACCTATGGCTACACCTTC. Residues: CASRGEGIVTYGYTF.

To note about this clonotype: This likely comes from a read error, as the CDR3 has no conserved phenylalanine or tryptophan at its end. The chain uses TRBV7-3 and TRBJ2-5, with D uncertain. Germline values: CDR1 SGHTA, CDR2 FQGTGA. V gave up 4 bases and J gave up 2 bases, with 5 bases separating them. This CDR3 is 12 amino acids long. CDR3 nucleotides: TGTGCCAGCAGCTGCATTCAAGAGACCCAGTACTCC. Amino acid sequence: CASSCIQETQYS.

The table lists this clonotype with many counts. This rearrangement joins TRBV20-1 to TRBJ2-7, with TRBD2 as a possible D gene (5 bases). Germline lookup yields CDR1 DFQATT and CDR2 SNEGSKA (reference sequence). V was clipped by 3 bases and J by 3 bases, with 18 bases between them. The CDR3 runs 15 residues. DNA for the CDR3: TGCAGTGCTAGTGAATTTAGTGCTAGCCGCTACGAGCAGTACTTC. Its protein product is CSASEFSASRYEQYF.

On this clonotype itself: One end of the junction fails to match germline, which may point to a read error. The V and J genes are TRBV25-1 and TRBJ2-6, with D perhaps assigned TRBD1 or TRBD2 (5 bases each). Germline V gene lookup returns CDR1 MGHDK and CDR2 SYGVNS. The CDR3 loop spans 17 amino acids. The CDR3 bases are TGTGCCAGCACGGACGGGACGGGGCTCTCTGGGGGCAACGTCCTGACTTTC. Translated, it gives CASTDGTGLSGGNVLTF.

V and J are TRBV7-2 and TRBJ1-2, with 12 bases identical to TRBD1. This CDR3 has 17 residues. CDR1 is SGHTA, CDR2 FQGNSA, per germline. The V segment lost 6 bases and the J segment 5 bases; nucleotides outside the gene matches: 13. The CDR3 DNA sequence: TGTGCCAGCAGTCATCTTGGGACAGGGGGCGCTTGGTATGGCTACACCTTC. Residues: CASSHLGTGGAWYGYTF.

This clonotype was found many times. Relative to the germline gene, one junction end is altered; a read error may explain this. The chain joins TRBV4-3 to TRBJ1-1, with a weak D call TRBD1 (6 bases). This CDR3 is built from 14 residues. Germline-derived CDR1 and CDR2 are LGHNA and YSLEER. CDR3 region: CASGQTGVNTEAFF. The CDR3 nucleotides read TGCGCCAGCGGCCAGACAGGAGTGAACACTGAAGCTTTCTTT.

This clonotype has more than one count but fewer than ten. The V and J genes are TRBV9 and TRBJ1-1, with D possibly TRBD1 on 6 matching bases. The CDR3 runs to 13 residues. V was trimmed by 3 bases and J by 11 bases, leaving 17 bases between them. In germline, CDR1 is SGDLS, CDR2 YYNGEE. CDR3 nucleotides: TGTGCCAGCAGCGGGGGGGGGGGCGCCCCGGCTTTCTTT. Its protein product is CASSGGGGAPAFF.

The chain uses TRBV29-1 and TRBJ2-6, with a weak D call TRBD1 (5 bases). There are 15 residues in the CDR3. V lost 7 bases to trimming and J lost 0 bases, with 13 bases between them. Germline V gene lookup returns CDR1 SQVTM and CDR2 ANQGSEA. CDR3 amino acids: CSASPTGSGANVLTF. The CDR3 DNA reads TGCAGCGCATCTCCTACAGGCTCTGGGGCCAACGTCCTGACTTTC.

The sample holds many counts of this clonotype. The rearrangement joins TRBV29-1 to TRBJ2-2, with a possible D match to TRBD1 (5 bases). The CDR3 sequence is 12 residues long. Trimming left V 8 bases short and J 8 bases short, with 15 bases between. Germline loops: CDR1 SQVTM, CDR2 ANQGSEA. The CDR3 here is CSSVGAAGELFF. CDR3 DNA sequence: TGCAGCTCCGTAGGGGCCGCTGGGGAGCTGTTTTTT.

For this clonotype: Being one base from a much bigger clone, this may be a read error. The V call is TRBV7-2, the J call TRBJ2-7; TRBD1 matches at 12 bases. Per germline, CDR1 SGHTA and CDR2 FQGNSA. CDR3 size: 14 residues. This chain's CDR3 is CASSAGTGGLGQYF. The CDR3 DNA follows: TGCGCCAGCAGCGCCGGGACAGGGGGCCTCGGGCAGTACTTC.

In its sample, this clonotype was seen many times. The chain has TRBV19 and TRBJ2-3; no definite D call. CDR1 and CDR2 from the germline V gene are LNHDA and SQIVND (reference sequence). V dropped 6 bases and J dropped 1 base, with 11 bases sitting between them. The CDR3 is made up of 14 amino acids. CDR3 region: CASRVAWGTDTQYF. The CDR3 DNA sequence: TGTGCCAGTAGAGTAGCTTGGGGCACAGATACGCAGTATTTT.

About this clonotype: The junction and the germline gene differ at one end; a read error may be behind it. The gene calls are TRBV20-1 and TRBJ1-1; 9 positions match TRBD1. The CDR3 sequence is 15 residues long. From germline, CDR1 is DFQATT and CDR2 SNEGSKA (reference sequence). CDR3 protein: CSARHRGPSNAEAFF. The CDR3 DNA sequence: TGCAGTGCTAGACACAGGGGGCCTTCGAACGCTGAAGCTTTCTTT.

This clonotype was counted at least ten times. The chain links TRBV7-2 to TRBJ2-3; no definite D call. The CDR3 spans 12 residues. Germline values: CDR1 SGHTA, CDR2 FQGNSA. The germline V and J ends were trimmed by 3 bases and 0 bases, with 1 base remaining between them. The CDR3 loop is CASSFSTDTQYF. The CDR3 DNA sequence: TGTGCCAGCAGCTTCAGCACAGATACGCAGTATTTT.

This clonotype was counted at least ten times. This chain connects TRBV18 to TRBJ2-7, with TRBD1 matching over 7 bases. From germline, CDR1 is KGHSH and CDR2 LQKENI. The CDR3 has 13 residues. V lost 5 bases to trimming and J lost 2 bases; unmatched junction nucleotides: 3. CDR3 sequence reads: CASSGTVAYEQYF. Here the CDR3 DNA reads TGTGCCAGCTCAGGGACAGTGGCCTACGAGCAGTACTTC.